This T cell receptor beta chain is from a study of blood T cells in healthy people across ages. Through a sample-barcoded 5' primer and a J-beta primer mix, a second PCR was run for roughly 7 to 12 cycles. Using its own MiXCR run on the 5' RACE reads, TCRdb lists one record per CDR3 protein. Among approximately 800,000 distinct CDR3 sequences listed, about 53% were seen once. The V gene's germline CDR1 is SGHRS and CDR2 YFSETQ. Trimming pared 4 bases from V and 4 bases from J, leaving 14 bases between. CDR3 size: 14 residues. Concerning this clonotype: Its antigen is not known.

Points from the study as a whole: More naive CD4+ cells and higher diversity marked long-lived donors relative to aged donors.

The rearrangement joins TRBV5-1 to TRBJ1-1; D is ambiguous. Sequencing input: blood. This sequence was found in a man older than 75 in good health. CDR3 protein: CASSTDGGVTEAFF. Written as DNA, the CDR3 is TGCGCCAGCAGCACGGACGGTGGTGTCACTGAAGCTTTCTTT.